This is a list of T cell receptor beta chains from one sample in a study of OX40 agonist ivuxolimab in advanced cancers. Assay: immunoSEQ multiplex PCR; the TCRdb copy retains only in-frame clones and omits some. The profile shows 15,000 to 20,000 clones, roughly 73% of them singletons. The sample was CD4+ or CD8+ T cells sorted from blood, taken in a trial of the OX40 agonist ivuxolimab. The origin of the receptors is an adult with an advanced solid tumor such as melanoma, head and neck, liver or kidney cancer. Each CDR3 is given with its conserved first and last residue. A D gene is named only where the DNA matches it firmly. A row's size may be missing; if present it is once, few, many or a size class.

cdr3_length	clone_size	j_call	v_call	d_call	cdr3_aa	cdr3_nt
16	medium-sized	TRBJ1-5	TRBV28	NA	CASSLGLGSSNQPQHF	TGTGCCAGCAGTTTAGGGTTGGGGTCGAGCAATCAGCCCCAGCATTTT
13	NA	TRBJ2-4	TRBV27	NA	CASTTGVENIQYF	TGTGCCAGCACGACGGGAGTGGAGAACATTCAGTACTTC
13	NA	TRBJ2-2	TRBV5-1	TRBD1	CASRTGGNGELFF	TGCGCCAGCAGAACAGGGGGCAACGGGGAGCTGTTTTTT
16	NA	TRBJ2-7	TRBV27	TRBD2	CASSIILAGGMYEQYF	TGTGCCAGCAGTATAATTCTAGCGGGAGGGATGTACGAGCAGTACTTC
14	NA	TRBJ2-7	TRBV15	NA	CATSRADKFYEQYF	TGTGCCACCAGCAGAGCCGACAAGTTCTACGAGCAGTACTTC
16	once	TRBJ2-5	TRBV27	TRBD1	CASSLLGQGDQETQYF	TGTGCCAGCAGTTTATTGGGACAGGGGGACCAAGAGACCCAGTACTTC
14	NA	TRBJ1-2	TRBV27	NA	CASSLGSGFQGYTF	TGTGCCAGCAGTTTAGGTTCCGGGTTCCAAGGCTACACCTTC
13	few	TRBJ2-7	TRBV6-1	NA	CASSEWAEYEQYF	TGTGCCAGCAGTGAATGGGCCGAATACGAGCAGTACTTC
16	NA	TRBJ2-1	TRBV7-7	TRBD2	CASSPLGAGVQKGQFF	TGTGCCAGCAGCCCGCTTGGAGCGGGAGTTCAAAAAGGGCAGTTCTTC
17	NA	TRBJ2-3	TRBV5-5	TRBD1	CASSKITGQGLTDTQYF	TGTGCCAGCAGCAAAATAACGGGACAGGGCCTTACAGATACGCAGTATTTT
12	NA	TRBJ1-1	TRBV6-5	NA	CASSYSSGEAFF	TGTGCCAGCAGTTACTCGAGCGGTGAAGCTTTCTTT